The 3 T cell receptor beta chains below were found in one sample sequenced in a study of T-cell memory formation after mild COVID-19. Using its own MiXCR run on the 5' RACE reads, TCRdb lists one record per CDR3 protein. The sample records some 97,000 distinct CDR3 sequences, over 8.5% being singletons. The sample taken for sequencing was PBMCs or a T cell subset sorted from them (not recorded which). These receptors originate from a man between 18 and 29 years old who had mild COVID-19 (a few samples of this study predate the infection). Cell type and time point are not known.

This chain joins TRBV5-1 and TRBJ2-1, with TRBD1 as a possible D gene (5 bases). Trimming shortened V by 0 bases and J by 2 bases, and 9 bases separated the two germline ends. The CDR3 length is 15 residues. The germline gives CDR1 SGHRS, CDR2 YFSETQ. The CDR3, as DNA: TGCGCCAGCAGCTTGGGCGACAGTACCTACAATGAGCAGTTCTTC. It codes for CASSLGDSTYNEQFF.

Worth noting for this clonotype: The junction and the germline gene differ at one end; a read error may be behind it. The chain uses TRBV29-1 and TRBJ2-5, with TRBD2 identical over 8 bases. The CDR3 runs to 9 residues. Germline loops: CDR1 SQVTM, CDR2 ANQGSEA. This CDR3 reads CSVMTSVPF. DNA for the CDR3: TGCAGCGTTATGACTAGCGTGCCCTTC.

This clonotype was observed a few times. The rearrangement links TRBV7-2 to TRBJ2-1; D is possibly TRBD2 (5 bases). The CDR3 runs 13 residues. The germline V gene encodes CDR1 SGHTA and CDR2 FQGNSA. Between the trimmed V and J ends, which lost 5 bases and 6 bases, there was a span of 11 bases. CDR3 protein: CASSLGTSNEQFF. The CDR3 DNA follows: TGTGCCAGCAGCCTAGGCACTAGCAATGAGCAGTTCTTC.